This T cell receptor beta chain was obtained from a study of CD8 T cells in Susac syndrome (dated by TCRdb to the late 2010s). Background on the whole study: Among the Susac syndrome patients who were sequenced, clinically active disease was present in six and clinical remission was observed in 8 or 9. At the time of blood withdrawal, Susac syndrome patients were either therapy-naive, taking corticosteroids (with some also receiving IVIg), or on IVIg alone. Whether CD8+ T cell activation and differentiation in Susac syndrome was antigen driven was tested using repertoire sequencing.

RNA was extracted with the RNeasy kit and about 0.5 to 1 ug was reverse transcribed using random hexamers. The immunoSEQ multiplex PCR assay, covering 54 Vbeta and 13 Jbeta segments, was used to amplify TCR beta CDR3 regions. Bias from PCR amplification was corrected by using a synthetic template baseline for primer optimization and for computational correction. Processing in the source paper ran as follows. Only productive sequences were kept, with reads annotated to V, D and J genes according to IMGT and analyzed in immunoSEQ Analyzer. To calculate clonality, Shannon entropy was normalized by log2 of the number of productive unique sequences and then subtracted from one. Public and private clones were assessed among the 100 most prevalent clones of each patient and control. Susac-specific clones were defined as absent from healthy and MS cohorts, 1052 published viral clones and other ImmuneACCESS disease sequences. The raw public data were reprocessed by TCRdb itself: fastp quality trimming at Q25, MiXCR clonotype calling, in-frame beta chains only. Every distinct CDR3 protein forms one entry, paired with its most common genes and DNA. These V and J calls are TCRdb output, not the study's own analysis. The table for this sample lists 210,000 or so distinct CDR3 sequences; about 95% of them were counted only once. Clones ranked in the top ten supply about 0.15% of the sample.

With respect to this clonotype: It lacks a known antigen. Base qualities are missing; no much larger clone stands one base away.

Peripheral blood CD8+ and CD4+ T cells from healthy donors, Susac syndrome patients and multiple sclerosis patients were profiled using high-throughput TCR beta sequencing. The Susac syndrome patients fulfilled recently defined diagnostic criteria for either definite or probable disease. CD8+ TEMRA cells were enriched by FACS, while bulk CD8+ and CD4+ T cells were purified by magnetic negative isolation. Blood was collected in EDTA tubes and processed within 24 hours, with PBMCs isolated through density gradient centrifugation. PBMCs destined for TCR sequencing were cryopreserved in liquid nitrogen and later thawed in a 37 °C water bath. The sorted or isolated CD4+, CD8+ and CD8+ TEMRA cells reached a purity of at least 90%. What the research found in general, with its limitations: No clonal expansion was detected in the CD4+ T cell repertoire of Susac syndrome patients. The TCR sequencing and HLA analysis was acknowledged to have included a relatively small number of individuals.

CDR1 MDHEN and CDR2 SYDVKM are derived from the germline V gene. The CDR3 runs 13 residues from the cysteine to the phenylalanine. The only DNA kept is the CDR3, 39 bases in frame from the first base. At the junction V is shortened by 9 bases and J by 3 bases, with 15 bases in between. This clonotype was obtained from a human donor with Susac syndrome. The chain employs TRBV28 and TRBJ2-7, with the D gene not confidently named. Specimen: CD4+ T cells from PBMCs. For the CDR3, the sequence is CASNRALDYEQYF. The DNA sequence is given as TGTGCCAGTAACCGGGCCCTTGACTACGAGCAGTACTTC.